Sequencing of this TCR beta chain was carried out in a study of blood T cell repertoires in COVID-19 (dated by TCRdb to 2020 to 2022). General notes on the study: Samples covering the acute and convalescent phases of COVID-19 were provided by collaborators in the United States, Italy and Spain. The prospective study material was composed of cDNA or gDNA derived from T cells, B-cell-depleted T cells, or PBMCs. Subjects who had been exposed to COVID-19, were actively infected with it, or had recovered from it provided the deeply sampled blood TCRbeta repertoires that made up the dataset. The repertoires were released in a freely available public database meant as a resource for research on the immune response to SARS-CoV-2. Samples came from the ongoing ImmuneRACE study (first 160 participants) plus 1,254 subjects from 6 global collaborators. The sample metadata nearly always contained a de-identified subject ID, COVID-19 status, age in years and sex. Where available, HLA class I and class II types were obtained from metadata supplied by the sample provider rather than from assay-based typing. Study-wide conclusions, independent of this receptor: How much clinical and demographic metadata was included differed by source and by participant, and the metadata was provided uncurated.

TCRbeta CDR3 regions were amplified from genomic DNA by means of the immunoSEQ Assay, a bias-controlled multiplex PCR. The original pipeline was this. Within the assay, amplification of reference gene primers was used to estimate how many nucleated cells each sample contained. To quantify the absolute abundance of each unique TCRbeta CDR3 rearrangement, sequence reads were collapsed and filtered. For each sample, productive Simpson clonality was calculated as the square root of Simpson's diversity index over productive rearrangements. TCRdb re-hosts the immuneACCESS table, in-frame sequences only. Its copies lack some clones; in the studies checked, an unresolved V gene accounts for under half of them, and the cause for the rest is not known. V, J and clone size reflect that table, while D and trimming were determined from the DNA. The sample table lists roughly 200,000 clones, around 88% of them with a count of one. The top ten clonotypes cover roughly 8.8% of the sample.

To note about this clone: Its antigen is still unknown. Qualities for individual bases were not recorded, and no much larger clone is one base off.

The germline V gene (reference sequence) yields LGHDT for CDR1 and YNNKEL for CDR2. There are 15 amino acids in the CDR3, from cysteine to phenylalanine inclusive. Here the CDR3 DNA is all that survives: 45 bases in frame from base 1. The V end loses 5 bases and the J end loses 1 base, and a stretch of 14 bases separates them. The collaborating institutions used their own protocols to collect whole blood in K2EDTA tubes. For TCRbeta analysis, collaborator samples were shipped as frozen whole blood, as isolated PBMCs, or as DNA extracted from either sample type. Recombination linked TRBV3-1 (or the pseudogene TRBV3-2) to TRBJ1-1; the D gene is perhaps TRBD1, on 5 matching bases. Material for sequencing was peripheral blood. The source of this sequence is a man aged 35-49 years with active or convalescent COVID-19. The CDR3 reads as follows: CASSSFDSRNTEAFF. In nucleotides, the sequence is TGTGCCAGCAGCTCTTTCGACAGCCGGAACACTGAAGCTTTCTTT.